Below are 5 T cell receptor beta chains sequenced from a single sample in a study of CD8 T cells in cerebrospinal fluid in Alzheimer's disease. Reanalyzing the 10x single-cell sequencing reads, TCRdb keeps one entry per CDR3 protein, without DNA. Here the sample table reports about 1,500 distinct CDR3 sequences. Sequences were obtained from cerebrospinal fluid. The receptors stem from a human donor in good health.

This chain links TRBV18 with TRBJ2-7; TCRdb picks TRBD1, but there is no DNA to check that call. This CDR3 region has 14 residues. Germline assignment: CDR1 KGHSH and CDR2 LQKENI. The CDR3 spells CASSLPDRGEEQYF.

Considering frequency, this clonotype is large. The chain has TRBV6-2 or TRBV6-3 and TRBJ2-2. The CDR3 is 11 residues long. Germline V CDR1 and CDR2: MNHEY, SVGEGT. This chain's CDR3 is CASSPAGELFF.

This clonotype counts as medium-sized by frequency. The CDR3 reads CASSPPPHGTDTQYF. The V gene is TRBV27, the J gene TRBJ2-3; as DNA is missing, the TRBD1 call by TCRdb cannot be tested. Germline values: CDR1 MNHEY, CDR2 SMNVEV (reference sequence). The CDR3 runs to 15 residues.

This clonotype counts as medium-sized (0.01 to 0.1%) by frequency. V usage is TRBV9 and J usage is TRBJ1-1. The length of the CDR3 is 13 residues. Germline CDR1 is SGDLS and CDR2 is YYNGEE. The CDR3 region is CASSVRLSDEAFF.

This clonotype is deemed large by its frequency. V and J are TRBV7-2 and TRBJ2-3; the D gene TCRdb calls, TRBD2, cannot be checked with no DNA. Germline assignment: CDR1 SGHTA and CDR2 FQGNSA. The CDR3 has 15 residues. CDR3 loop: CASSVQTSGFGTQYF.